A selection of T cell receptor beta chains follows, all from one sample in a study of cytomegalovirus exposure and HLA in healthy donors. Here immunoSEQ multiplex PCR was the method, and the copy in TCRdb shows in-frame clones only, minus some. The repertoire consists of approximately 170,000 clones, with around 67% occurring once and the leading ten covering about 3%. Sequencing input: PBMCs. The source is a woman between 25 and 40 years old in good health and CMV-seropositive. Both conserved end residues are part of each CDR3. The D gene is left open where the match is weak. Size tells how often a clone was seen (once, few, many) or the class of an expanded clone, and some rows leave it out.

v_gene	d_gene	j_gene	abundance	CDR3aa	CDR3nt
TRBV11-2	.	TRBJ2-1	.	CASSRDRLASEQFF	TGTGCCAGCAGCCGCGACAGGTTAGCGAGTGAGCAGTTCTTC
TRBV27	.	TRBJ1-1	.	CASGRRAGKGNTEAFF	TGTGCCAGCGGACGCCGGGCAGGGAAGGGGAACACTGAAGCTTTCTTT
TRBV9	TRBD2	TRBJ2-1	.	CASSYSSGAYNEQFF	TGTGCCAGCAGCTACTCTAGCGGGGCCTACAATGAGCAGTTCTTC
TRBV5-1	TRBD1	TRBJ2-5	few	CASSLAGTGVETQYF	TGCGCCAGCAGCTTGGCCGGGACAGGGGTAGAGACCCAGTACTTC
TRBV28	.	TRBJ2-3	.	CASSLTVLVLQVLDYPDTQYF	TGTGCCAGCAGTTTGACGGTCTTGGTCCTACAGGTGTTGGATTATCCGGATACGCAGTATTTT
TRBV28	TRBD2	TRBJ2-3	.	CASSSSGLAIGTDTQYF	TGTGCCAGCAGTAGCTCGGGACTAGCGATTGGCACAGATACGCAGTATTTT
TRBV28	TRBD1	TRBJ2-1	.	CASRHGTGDNEQFF	TGTGCCAGCAGACACGGGACAGGGGACAATGAGCAGTTCTTC
TRBV6-5	.	TRBJ1-2	.	CASRPGIHYGYTF	TGTGCCAGCAGGCCCGGGATTCACTATGGCTACACCTTC
TRBV19	.	TRBJ2-5	.	CASSHPSGSRAQEAQYF	TGTGCCAGTAGTCATCCCTCCGGGAGCAGGGCTCAAGAGGCCCAGTACTTC
TRBV4-2	TRBD2	TRBJ2-1	.	CASSPLGLAGAYNEQFF	TGTGCCAGCAGCCCCTTAGGACTAGCGGGGGCCTACAATGAGCAGTTCTTC
TRBV13	.	TRBJ2-7	.	CASSFEDSYEQYF	TGTGCCAGCAGCTTCGAGGACTCCTACGAGCAGTACTTC
TRBV7-2	.	TRBJ1-5	.	CASSRTTLVQPQHF	TGTGCCAGCAGCCGCACTACCCTAGTTCAGCCCCAGCATTTT